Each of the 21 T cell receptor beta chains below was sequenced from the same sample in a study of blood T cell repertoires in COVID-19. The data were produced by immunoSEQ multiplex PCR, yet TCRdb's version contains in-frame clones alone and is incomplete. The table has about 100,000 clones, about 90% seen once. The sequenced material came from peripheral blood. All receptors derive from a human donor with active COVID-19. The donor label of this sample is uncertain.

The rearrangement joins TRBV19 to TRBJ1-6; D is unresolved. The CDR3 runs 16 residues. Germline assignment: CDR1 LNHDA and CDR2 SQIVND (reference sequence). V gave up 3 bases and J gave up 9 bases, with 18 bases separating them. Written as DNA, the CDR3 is TGTGCCAGTAGTATGGGAGGGTCCCACCCTCGTTCACCCCTCCACTTT. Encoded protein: CASSMGGSHPRSPLHF.

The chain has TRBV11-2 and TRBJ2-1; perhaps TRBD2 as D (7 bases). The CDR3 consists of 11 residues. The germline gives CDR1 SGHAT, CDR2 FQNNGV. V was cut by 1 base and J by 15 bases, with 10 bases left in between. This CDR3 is CASSLGRGAFF. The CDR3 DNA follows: TGTGCCAGCAGCTTAGGTCGGGGGGCGTTCTTC.

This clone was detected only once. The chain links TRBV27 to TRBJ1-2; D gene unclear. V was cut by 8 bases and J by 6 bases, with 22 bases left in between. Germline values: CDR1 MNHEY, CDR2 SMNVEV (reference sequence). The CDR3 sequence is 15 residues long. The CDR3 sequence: CASGSTPSGRNGYTF. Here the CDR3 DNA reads TGTGCCAGCGGCTCGACCCCGTCAGGAAGGAATGGCTACACCTTC.

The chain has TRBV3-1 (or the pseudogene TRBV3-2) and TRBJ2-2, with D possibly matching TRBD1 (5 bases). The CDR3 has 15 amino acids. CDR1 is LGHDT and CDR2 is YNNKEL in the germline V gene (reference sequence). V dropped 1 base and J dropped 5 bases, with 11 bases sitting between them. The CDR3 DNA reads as TGTGCCAGCAGCCAAGGGCCCAGGGTTACCGGGGAGCTGTTTTTT. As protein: CASSQGPRVTGELFF.

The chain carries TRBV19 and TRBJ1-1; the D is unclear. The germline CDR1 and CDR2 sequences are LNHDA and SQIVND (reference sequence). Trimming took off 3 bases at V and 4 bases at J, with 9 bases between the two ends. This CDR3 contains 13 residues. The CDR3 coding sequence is TGTGCCAGTAGTATCCTCGGGTCCACTGAAGCTTTCTTT. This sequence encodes CASSILGSTEAFF.

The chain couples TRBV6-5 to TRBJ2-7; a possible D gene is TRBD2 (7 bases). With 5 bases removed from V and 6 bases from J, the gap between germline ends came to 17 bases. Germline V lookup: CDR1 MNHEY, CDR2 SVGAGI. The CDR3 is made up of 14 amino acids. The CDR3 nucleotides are TGTGCCAGCAGTCAACGGGGGCTAGCGGCCGAGCAGTACTTC. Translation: CASSQRGLAAEQYF.

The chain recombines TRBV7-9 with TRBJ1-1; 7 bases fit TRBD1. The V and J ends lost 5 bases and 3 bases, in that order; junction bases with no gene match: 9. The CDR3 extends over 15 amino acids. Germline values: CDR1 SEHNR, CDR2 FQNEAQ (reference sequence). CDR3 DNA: TGTGCCAGCAGCAATTCGACAGGGAAATACACTGAAGCTTTCTTT. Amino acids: CASSNSTGKYTEAFF.

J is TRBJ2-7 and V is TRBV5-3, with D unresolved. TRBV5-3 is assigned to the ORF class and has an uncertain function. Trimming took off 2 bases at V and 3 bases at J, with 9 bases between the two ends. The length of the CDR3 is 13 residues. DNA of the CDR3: TGTGCCAGAAGCTTAGGCGGATTCTACGAGCAGTACTTC. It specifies CARSLGGFYEQYF.

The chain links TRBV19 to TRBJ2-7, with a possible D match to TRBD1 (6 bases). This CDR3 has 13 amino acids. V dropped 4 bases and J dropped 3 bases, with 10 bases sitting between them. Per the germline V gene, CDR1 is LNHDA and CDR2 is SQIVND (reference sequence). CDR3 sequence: CASSRGTLYEQYF. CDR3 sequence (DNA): TGTGCCAGTAGTAGGGGGACACTCTACGAGCAGTACTTC.

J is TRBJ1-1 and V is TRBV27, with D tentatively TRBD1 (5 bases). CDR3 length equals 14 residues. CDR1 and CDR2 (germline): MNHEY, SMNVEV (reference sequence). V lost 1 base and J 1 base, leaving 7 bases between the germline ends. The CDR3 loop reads CASSLWGGNTEAFF. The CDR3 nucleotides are TGTGCCAGCAGTTTATGGGGGGGGAACACTGAAGCTTTCTTT.

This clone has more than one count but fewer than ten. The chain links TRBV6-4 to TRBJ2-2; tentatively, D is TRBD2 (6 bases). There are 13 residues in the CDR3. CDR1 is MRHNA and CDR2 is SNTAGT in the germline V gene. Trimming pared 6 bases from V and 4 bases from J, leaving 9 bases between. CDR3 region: CASRPGLTGELFF. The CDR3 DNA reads TGTGCCAGCAGGCCGGGACTCACCGGGGAGCTGTTTTTT.

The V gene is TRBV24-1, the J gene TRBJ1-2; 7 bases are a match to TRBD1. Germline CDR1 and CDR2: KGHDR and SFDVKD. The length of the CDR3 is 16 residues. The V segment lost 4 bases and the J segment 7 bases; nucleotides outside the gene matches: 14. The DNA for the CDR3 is TGTGCCACCAGTGACCCCGGGACAGCGGGGGTCGGTGGCTACACCTTC. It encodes CATSDPGTAGVGGYTF.

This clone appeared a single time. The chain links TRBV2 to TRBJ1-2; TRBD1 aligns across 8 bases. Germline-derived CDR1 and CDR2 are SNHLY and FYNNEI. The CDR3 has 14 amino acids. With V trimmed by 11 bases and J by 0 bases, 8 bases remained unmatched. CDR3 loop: CAGTDRGTNYGYTF. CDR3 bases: TGTGCCGGGACTGACAGGGGAACTAACTATGGCTACACCTTC.

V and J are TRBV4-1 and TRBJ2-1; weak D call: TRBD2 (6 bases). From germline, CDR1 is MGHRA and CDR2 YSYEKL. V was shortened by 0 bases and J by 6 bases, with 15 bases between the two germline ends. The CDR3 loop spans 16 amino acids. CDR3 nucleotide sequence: TGCGCCAGCAGCCAAGATAAACCACTAGCAATCAATGAGCAGTTCTTC. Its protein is CASSQDKPLAINEQFF.

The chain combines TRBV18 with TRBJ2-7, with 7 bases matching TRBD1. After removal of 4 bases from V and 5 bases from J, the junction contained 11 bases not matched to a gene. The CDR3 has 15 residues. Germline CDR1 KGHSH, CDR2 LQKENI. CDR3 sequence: CASSLRPQGIHEQYF. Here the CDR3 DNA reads TGTGCCAGCTCACTTCGGCCACAGGGGATCCACGAGCAGTACTTC.

The CDR3 sequence: CASSLSTTTGFSYEQYF. CDR3 coding DNA: TGTGCCAGCAGTTTATCCACTACGACAGGCTTCTCCTACGAGCAGTACTTC. The V call is TRBV28, the J call TRBJ2-7, with D perhaps matching TRBD1 (6 bases). Germline V gene data show CDR1 as MDHEN and CDR2 as SYDVKM. The V end lost 1 base, the J end lost 0 bases, and 16 bases lay between the germline ends. The CDR3 sequence is 17 residues long.

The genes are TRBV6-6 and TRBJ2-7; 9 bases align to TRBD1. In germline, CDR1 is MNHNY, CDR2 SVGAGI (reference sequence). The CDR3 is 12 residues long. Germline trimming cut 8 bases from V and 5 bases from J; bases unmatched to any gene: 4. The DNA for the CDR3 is TGTGCCAGCCGGGACAGGGTTAACGAGCAGTACTTC. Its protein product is CASRDRVNEQYF.

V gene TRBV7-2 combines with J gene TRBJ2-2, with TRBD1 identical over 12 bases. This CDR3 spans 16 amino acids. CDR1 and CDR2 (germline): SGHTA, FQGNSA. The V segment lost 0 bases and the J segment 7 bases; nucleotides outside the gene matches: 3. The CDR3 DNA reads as TGTGCCAGCAGCTTAGCGGGACAGGGGGCCGACGGGGAGCTGTTTTTT. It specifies CASSLAGQGADGELFF.

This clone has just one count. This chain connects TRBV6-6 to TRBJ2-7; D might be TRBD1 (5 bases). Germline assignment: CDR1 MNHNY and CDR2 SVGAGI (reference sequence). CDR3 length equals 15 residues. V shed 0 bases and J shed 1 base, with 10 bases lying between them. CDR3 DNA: TGTGCCAGCAGTTACTCGAAGGACATTTCCTACGAGCAGTACTTC. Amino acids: CASSYSKDISYEQYF.

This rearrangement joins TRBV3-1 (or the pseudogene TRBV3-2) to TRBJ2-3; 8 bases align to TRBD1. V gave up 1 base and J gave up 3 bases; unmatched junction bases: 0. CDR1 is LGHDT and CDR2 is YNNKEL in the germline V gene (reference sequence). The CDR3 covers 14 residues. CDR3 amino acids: CASSQGTGTDTQYF. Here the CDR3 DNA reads TGTGCCAGCAGCCAAGGGACAGGGACAGATACGCAGTATTTT.

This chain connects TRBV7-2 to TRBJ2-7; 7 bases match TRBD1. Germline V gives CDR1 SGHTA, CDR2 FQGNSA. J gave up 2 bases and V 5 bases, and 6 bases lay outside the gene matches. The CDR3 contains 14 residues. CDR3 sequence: CASSAGDSPYEQYF. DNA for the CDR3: TGTGCCAGCAGCGCCGGGGACAGTCCCTACGAGCAGTACTTC. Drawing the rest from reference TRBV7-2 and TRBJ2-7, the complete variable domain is GAGVSQSPSNKVTEKGKDVELRCDPISGHTALYWYRQSLGQGLEFLIYFQGNSAPDKSGLPSDRFSAERTGGSVSTLTIQRTQQEDSAVYLCASSAGDSPYEQYFGPGTRLTVT.